A single sample is the source of the 21 T cell receptor beta chains below, sequenced in a study of blood T cell repertoires in COVID-19. Libraries were prepared by immunoSEQ multiplex PCR; TCRdb keeps only in-frame clonotypes and omits some of them. Of roughly 240,000 clones listed, roughly 89% are singletons. The sample consisted of PBMCs or T cells enriched from blood (not recorded which). The source is a woman aged 25 to 45 with acute COVID-19.

The V and J genes are TRBV13 and TRBJ1-1, with 11 bases aligning to TRBD1. Unmatched junction bases numbered 6, after V lost 3 bases and J lost 3 bases. CDR3 length: 16 residues. Germline V gives CDR1 PRHDT, CDR2 FYEKMQ (reference sequence). In DNA, the CDR3 is TGTGCCAGCAGCTTCTCCGGGACAGGGGGGTACACTGAAGCTTTCTTT. This codes for CASSFSGTGGYTEAFF.

The chain uses TRBV19 and TRBJ2-5; 11 bases align to TRBD2. There are 16 residues in the CDR3. V shed 3 bases and J 1 base; nucleotides not matched to a gene: 4. Germline V gene sequence: CDR1 LNHDA, CDR2 SQIVND (reference sequence). The chain's CDR3 is CASSITSGSRQETQYF. CDR3 DNA sequence: TGTGCCAGTAGTATTACTAGCGGGAGCCGCCAAGAGACCCAGTACTTC.

The genes are TRBV5-4 and TRBJ2-3; 11 positions agree with TRBD2. This CDR3 has 16 amino acids. V lost 1 base and J lost 5; bases outside the gene matches: 6. Germline lookup yields CDR1 SGHNT and CDR2 YYREEE (reference sequence). CDR3 residues: CASSLPSGGIGDTQYF. Written as DNA, the CDR3 is TGTGCCAGCAGCTTGCCTAGCGGGGGGATCGGAGATACGCAGTATTTT.

The sample holds one count of this clone. The chain couples TRBV11-2 to TRBJ2-1; 9 bases align to TRBD1. Germline V gene sequence: CDR1 SGHAT, CDR2 FQNNGV. The CDR3 contains 13 residues. Trimming cost V 11 bases and J 8 bases; bases outside gene matches: 10. The CDR3 region is CASGTGSGYEQFF. The CDR3 coding sequence is TGTGCCTCCGGGACAGGGTCTGGATATGAGCAGTTCTTC.

This clone was recorded once. The chain joins TRBV29-1 to TRBJ1-2; no firm D call. CDR3 length: 10 residues. The V end was cut by 6 bases, the J end by 8 bases, with 10 bases between. The germline CDR1 and CDR2 sequences are SQVTM and ANQGSEA. The DNA of the CDR3 is TGCAGCGTGGGAGGTAGGGGCTACACCTTC. Translated, it gives CSVGGRGYTF.

The rearrangement uses TRBV7-6 and TRBJ1-1; a possible D gene is TRBD1 (6 bases). Per germline, CDR1 SGHVS and CDR2 FNYEAQ. Trimming pared 2 bases from V and 3 bases from J, leaving 10 bases between. This CDR3 has 14 amino acids. CDR3 amino acids: CASSLQGRDTEAFF. CDR3 DNA: TGTGCCAGCAGCTTACAGGGGCGCGACACTGAAGCTTTCTTT.

The rearrangement uses TRBV4-1 and TRBJ1-2; D is uncertain. V lost 0 bases and J lost 4, with 12 bases in between. This CDR3 contains 15 residues. CDR1 is MGHRA, CDR2 YSYEKL, per germline. Here the CDR3 reads CASSQDGVGVYGYTF. The CDR3 DNA is TGCGCCAGCAGCCAAGATGGAGTCGGCGTCTATGGCTACACCTTC.

The chain carries TRBV7-2 and TRBJ2-7, with a possible D match to TRBD2 (6 bases). From germline, CDR1 is SGHTA and CDR2 FQGNSA. V dropped 5 bases and J dropped 2 bases, with 7 bases sitting between them. This CDR3 has 12 residues. The CDR3 here is CASSPGAYEQYF. The DNA for the CDR3 is TGTGCCAGCAGCCCGGGGGCCTACGAGCAGTACTTC.

The J gene is TRBJ2-7, the V gene TRBV18, with TRBD1 matching over 8 bases. The CDR3 loop spans 15 amino acids. In germline, CDR1 is KGHSH, CDR2 LQKENI. V shed 2 bases and J 2 bases; nucleotides not matched to a gene: 5. The CDR3: CASSPGQGPTYEQYF. The CDR3 coding sequence is TGTGCCAGCTCACCAGGACAGGGACCAACCTACGAGCAGTACTTC.

The V call is TRBV6-6, the J call TRBJ2-7; 10 nucleotides match TRBD1. After removal of 2 bases from V and 5 bases from J, the junction contained 3 bases not matched to a gene. Germline-derived CDR1 and CDR2 are MNHNY and SVGAGI (reference sequence). The length of the CDR3 is 14 residues. CDR3 coding DNA: TGTGCCAGCAGTTACCTCGGGACAGGGGACGAGCAGTACTTC. Encoded protein: CASSYLGTGDEQYF.

This chain joins TRBV6-5 and TRBJ1-4; D unresolved. Trimming cost V 6 bases and J 8 bases, with 19 bases left between them. Germline loops: CDR1 MNHEY, CDR2 SVGAGI. The CDR3 is 15 residues long. The CDR3 DNA follows: TGTGCCAGCAGGCCGCCCTGGGCCCCCAGGGAAAAACTGTTTTTT. Amino acid sequence: CASRPPWAPREKLFF.

This rearrangement joins TRBV7-9 to TRBJ2-5; TRBD2 matches 10 bases. Germline V gene lookup returns CDR1 SEHNR and CDR2 FQNEAQ (reference sequence). Trimming removed 4 bases from V and 3 bases from J; junction bases left unmatched: 11. The length of the CDR3 is 17 residues. The chain's CDR3 is CASSSIPGTSAEETQYF. The CDR3 DNA follows: TGTGCCAGCAGCTCAATCCCCGGGACTAGCGCGGAAGAGACCCAGTACTTC.

The chain couples TRBV10-3 to TRBJ1-2; D ambiguous. There are 14 residues in the CDR3. V lost 2 bases and J 7 bases, leaving 14 bases between the germline ends. Germline CDR1 is ENHRY and CDR2 is SYGVKD. The CDR3 DNA reads as TGTGCCATCAGTGAGACCTCTCAGCGGGTTGGCTACACCTTC. This sequence encodes CAISETSQRVGYTF.

This chain uses TRBV27 with TRBJ2-2; D gene ambiguous. The CDR3 consists of 14 residues. The germline V and J ends were trimmed by 6 bases and 6 bases, with 14 bases remaining between them. Per germline, CDR1 MNHEY and CDR2 SMNVEV (reference sequence). The CDR3 here is CASSSPRSAGELFF. CDR3 nucleotides: TGTGCCAGCAGCTCTCCTAGAAGCGCCGGGGAGCTGTTTTTT.

This sequence joins TRBV27 and TRBJ1-2; no firm D call. This CDR3 has 11 residues. Germline V gene sequence: CDR1 MNHEY, CDR2 SMNVEV (reference sequence). Between the trimmed V and J ends, which lost 8 bases and 8 bases, there was a span of 12 bases. The CDR3 loop reads CASFSGDGYTF. The DNA of the CDR3 is TGTGCCAGCTTTTCGGGAGACGGCTACACCTTC.

This chain connects TRBV7-8 to TRBJ1-1; D is unclear. The V gene lost 0 bases and the J gene lost 1 base, with 9 bases spanning the gap. Germline loops: CDR1 SGHVS, CDR2 FQNEAQ. This CDR3 has 15 residues. The CDR3 sequence: CASSLAGIPNTEAFF. In DNA form, the CDR3 reads TGTGCCAGCAGCTTAGCGGGCATACCGAACACTGAAGCTTTCTTT.

The chain carries TRBV13 and TRBJ1-1; the D gene is possibly TRBD1 (6 bases). Germline loops: CDR1 PRHDT, CDR2 FYEKMQ (reference sequence). The V end lost 5 bases, the J end lost 4 bases, and 14 bases lay between the germline ends. The CDR3 has 14 amino acids. The CDR3 loop is CASSQGRVSTEAFF. The CDR3 DNA follows: TGTGCCAGCAGCCAGGGGAGGGTATCCACTGAAGCTTTCTTT.

The V and J genes are TRBV6-5 and TRBJ1-2; 9 bases map to TRBD1. CDR3 length: 15 residues. Germline trimming cut 6 bases from V and 3 bases from J; bases unmatched to any gene: 8. Germline lookup yields CDR1 MNHEY and CDR2 SVGAGI. Here the CDR3 reads CASRTGDRADYGYTF. In DNA, the CDR3 is TGTGCCAGCAGAACGGGGGACAGGGCGGACTATGGCTACACCTTC.

The chain is built from TRBV3-1 (or the pseudogene TRBV3-2) and TRBJ1-3, with D unresolved. Trimming shortened V by 4 bases and J by 8 bases, and 15 bases separated the two germline ends. This CDR3 region has 14 residues. Germline V gene sequence: CDR1 LGHDT, CDR2 YNNKEL (reference sequence). The CDR3 coding sequence is TGTGCCAGCAGCCTTTACCCGGGAATCGACACCATATATTTT. As protein: CASSLYPGIDTIYF.

The rearrangement joins TRBV7-9 to TRBJ1-4; D is unclear. The germline V gene has CDR1 SEHNR and CDR2 FQNEAQ (reference sequence). The ends were cut back, 10 bases at V and 7 bases at J, with 7 bases in the middle. The CDR3 loop spans 10 amino acids. The CDR3 DNA follows: TGTGCCACCGCGGGTGAAAAACTGTTTTTT. Translating it yields CATAGEKLFF.

The chain links TRBV9 to TRBJ2-1; TRBD1 matches at 10 bases. Trimming cost V 3 bases and J 10 bases; bases outside gene matches: 10. CDR1 SGDLS and CDR2 YYNGEE come from the germline V gene. The CDR3 sequence is 15 residues long. CDR3: CASSGSRDRGWEQFF. The CDR3 DNA is TGTGCCAGCAGCGGCAGCCGGGACAGGGGTTGGGAGCAGTTCTTC.